The TCR beta chain under discussion was sequenced for a study of blood T cells in healthy people across ages (dated by TCRdb to the mid-2010s). Study-level background: In model experiments, roughly one uniquely barcoded TCR beta cDNA molecule per two T cells was captured by template switching. Age-related changes in TCR beta repertoire diversity were measured in the study by deep sequencing normalized with unique cDNA molecular identifiers. Donors were grouped into four age groups: young (average roughly 16 years), middle-aged (roughly 38), aged (about 60) and long-lived (about 89). Donors of different ages were randomly distributed across sequencing lanes to avoid experimental bias. Two additional independent replicas of 1 million unique cDNA reads from the same blood draw were analyzed for two donors (one aged 18 to 29 and one aged 80 or older). The investigation overall reported the following: The CMV infection status of donors was not known, potentially confounding age-related changes in expanded clonotypes. Because profiling used bulk unsorted PBMCs, naive and antigen-experienced compartments could not be compared conclusively. Observed TCR beta diversity per million T cells fell roughly linearly with age, and a significant reduction was already apparent by age about 38. Compared with the aged group, the long-lived group had more naive CD4+ T cells, fewer expanded clones and increased TCR diversity, a pattern suggesting age selection. A strong correlation was found between observed TCR beta diversity and the percentage of naive T cells measured by flow cytometry. Estimates of total diversity based on one million sequenced T cells were considered lower bounds and underestimates.

This clonotype has just one count. It has no known antigen specificity. One base away there is no much larger clone; base qualities are not given. Donors were 39 systemically healthy Caucasian individuals from Russia aged roughly 6 to 100 years. Each donor gave 8 to 10 milliliters of peripheral blood, collected into EDTA-treated Vacutainer tubes. Ficoll-Paque density-gradient centrifugation was used to isolate PBMCs, with at least 7 million per sample. Total RNA, at least 6 micrograms per sample, was extracted from PBMCs with Trizol reagent. The percentages of naive CD45RAhigh/CD27high T cells were determined by flow cytometry on a PBMC aliquot from every donor. The library was made by 5' RACE. Sequencing took place on an Illumina HiSeq 2500. A second about 7 to 12 cycle PCR used a sample-barcoded 5' primer and a J-beta primer mix. A unique molecular identifier was introduced onto each TCR beta cDNA molecule by a template-switch 5' adaptor carrying 12 random nucleotides. At least 2.5 million CDR3-containing paired-end reads were obtained from each sample. First-strand cDNA was synthesized from all RNA with the Mint cDNA synthesis kit, primed by a TRBC-specific oligonucleotide. All cDNA was treated with uracil-DNA glycosylase and then went through a first 18-cycle PCR with the universal primers M1SS and BC2_uni_R. The authors processed their data as follows. Each sample was normalized by randomly selecting 1 million high-quality reads, each carrying a distinct molecular identifier. Reads sharing molecular identifiers were discarded rather than binned into consensus sequences. MiTCR, run with a Q25 quality threshold and the strictest error-elimination algorithm, handled CDR3 identification, clonotype clustering and error correction. A nonparametric unseen species model with Euler transformation was used to estimate a lower bound on total TCR beta diversity. TCRdb took the public reads, trimmed them with fastp at Q25, ran MiXCR for clone calling and kept in-frame beta chains. Identical CDR3 protein sequences are pooled into one entry, listed with their most common genes and DNA. TCRdb's processing, not the authors' own work, is the source of the V and J calls. For this sample the table gives about 1,400,000 distinct CDR3 sequences, of which almost 60% were detected only once. 6.5% to 8.5% of the sample is in the top ten clones.

CDR1 LNHNV and CDR2 YYDKDF are derived from the germline V gene (reference sequence). V drops 6 bases and J drops 0 bases, leaving 11 bases in between. The CDR3 starts with the cysteine, ends with the phenylalanine, and has 14 residues. Only the CDR3 portion is preserved as DNA: 42 bases, with reading frame beginning at the first base. The sample was blood. This TCR was sampled from a man between 18 and 29 years old in good health. The chain is assembled from TRBV15 and TRBJ1-1; TRBD1 could be the D gene, as 6 bases match. The bases read TGTGCCACCAGTCCCGGGACATTGAACACTGAAGCTTTCTTT. Its protein product is CATSPGTLNTEAFF.